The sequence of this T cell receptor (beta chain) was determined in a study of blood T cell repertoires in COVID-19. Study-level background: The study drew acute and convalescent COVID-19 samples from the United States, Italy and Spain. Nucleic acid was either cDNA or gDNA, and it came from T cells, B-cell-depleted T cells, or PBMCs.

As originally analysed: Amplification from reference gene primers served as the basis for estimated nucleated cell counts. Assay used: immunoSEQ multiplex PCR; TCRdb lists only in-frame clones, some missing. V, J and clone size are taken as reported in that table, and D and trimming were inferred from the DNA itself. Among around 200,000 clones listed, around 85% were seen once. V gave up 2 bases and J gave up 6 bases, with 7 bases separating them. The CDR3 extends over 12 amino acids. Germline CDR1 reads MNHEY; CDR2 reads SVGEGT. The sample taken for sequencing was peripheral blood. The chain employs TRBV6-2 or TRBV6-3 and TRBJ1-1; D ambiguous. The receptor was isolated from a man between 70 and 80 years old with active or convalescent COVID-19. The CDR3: CASSYQYAEAFF. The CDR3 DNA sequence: TGTGCCAGCAGTTACCAGTACGCTGAAGCTTTCTTT.